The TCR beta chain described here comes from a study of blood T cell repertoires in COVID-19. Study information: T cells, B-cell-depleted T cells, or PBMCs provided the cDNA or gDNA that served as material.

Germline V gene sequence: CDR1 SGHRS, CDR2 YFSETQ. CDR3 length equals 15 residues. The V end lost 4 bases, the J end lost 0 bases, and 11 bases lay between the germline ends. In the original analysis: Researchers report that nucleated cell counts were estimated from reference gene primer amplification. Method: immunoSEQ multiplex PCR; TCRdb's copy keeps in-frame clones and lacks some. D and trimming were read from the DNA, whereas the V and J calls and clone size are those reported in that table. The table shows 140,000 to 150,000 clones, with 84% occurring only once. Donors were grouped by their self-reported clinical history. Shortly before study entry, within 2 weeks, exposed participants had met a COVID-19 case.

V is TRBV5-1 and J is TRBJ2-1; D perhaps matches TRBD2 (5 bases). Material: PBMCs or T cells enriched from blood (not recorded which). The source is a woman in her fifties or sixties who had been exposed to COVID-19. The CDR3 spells CASSVTRSSYNEQFF. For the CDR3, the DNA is TGCGCCAGCAGCGTAACTAGGAGCTCCTACAATGAGCAGTTCTTC.